The rows below give T cell receptor beta chains drawn from one sample of a study of sequential checkpoint blockade in melanoma. Here immunoSEQ multiplex PCR was the method, and the copy in TCRdb shows in-frame clones only, minus some. The sample lists 10,000 to 11,000 clones; around 80% were seen once. The sample here was CD8+ T cells sorted from blood (inferred from file names), taken from a patient given nivolumab and ipilimumab in sequence. These receptors all stem from a human donor with melanoma. Both conserved end residues are trimmed from each CDR3. A D gene is named only where the DNA matches it firmly.

v_gene: TRBV7-6; j_gene: TRBJ2-7; d_gene: .; CDR3aa: ASSPALRVGSYEQY
v_gene: TRBV11-2; j_gene: TRBJ1-2; d_gene: TRBD1; CDR3aa: ASSGTQGAYGYT
v_gene: TRBV6-6; j_gene: TRBJ2-7; d_gene: TRBD2; CDR3aa: ASTAISGGDRYEQY
v_gene: TRBV19; j_gene: TRBJ1-2; d_gene: .; CDR3aa: AVSLGPGLDDYGYT
v_gene: TRBV5-1; j_gene: TRBJ2-7; d_gene: .; CDR3aa: ASSLAAGRVAYEQY
v_gene: TRBV27; j_gene: TRBJ2-7; d_gene: TRBD1; CDR3aa: ASSPPGTGTYEQY
v_gene: TRBV19; j_gene: .; d_gene: .; CDR3aa: ASSIGGEQY
v_gene: TRBV7-2; j_gene: TRBJ2-7; d_gene: TRBD1; CDR3aa: ASSPGTGGFEQY
v_gene: TRBV11-2; j_gene: TRBJ2-7; d_gene: .; CDR3aa: ASSLDPKTTAQTYEQY
v_gene: TRBV5-1; j_gene: TRBJ2-7; d_gene: .; CDR3aa: ASSSQGTPPYEQY
v_gene: TRBV7-1; j_gene: TRBJ2-1; d_gene: TRBD2; CDR3aa: ASSLVFGSGGSYNEQF
v_gene: TRBV9; j_gene: TRBJ2-7; d_gene: .; CDR3aa: ASSVTDYPYEQY
v_gene: TRBV10-2; j_gene: TRBJ1-2; d_gene: .; CDR3aa: ASSPQGGYYGYT
v_gene: TRBV27; j_gene: TRBJ1-1; d_gene: .; CDR3aa: ASSLLGQGSTEAF
v_gene: TRBV4-1; j_gene: TRBJ2-3; d_gene: TRBD2; CDR3aa: ASSQEGASGGATDTQY
v_gene: TRBV5-1; j_gene: TRBJ2-7; d_gene: TRBD1; CDR3aa: ASRPGTASYEQY
v_gene: TRBV28; j_gene: TRBJ2-7; d_gene: TRBD2; CDR3aa: ASSLRGLAFSYEQY
v_gene: TRBV19; j_gene: TRBJ1-1; d_gene: TRBD1; CDR3aa: ASSTTGYTEAF
v_gene: TRBV4-3; j_gene: TRBJ1-4; d_gene: TRBD1; CDR3aa: ASSHLGDRAEKLF
v_gene: TRBV4-2; j_gene: TRBJ2-7; d_gene: TRBD1; CDR3aa: ASSQDKAGGREQY
v_gene: TRBV30; j_gene: TRBJ2-7; d_gene: .; CDR3aa: AWSAQDAYEQY
v_gene: TRBV11-2; j_gene: TRBJ1-6; d_gene: .; CDR3aa: ASSLDSGFGPNSPLH
v_gene: TRBV27; j_gene: TRBJ2-7; d_gene: TRBD2; CDR3aa: ASSGTRETYEQY
v_gene: TRBV7-3; j_gene: TRBJ1-3; d_gene: .; CDR3aa: ASSPDSGNTIY
v_gene: TRBV27; j_gene: TRBJ1-2; d_gene: TRBD1; CDR3aa: ASSLARPWSTGYYGYT
v_gene: TRBV2; j_gene: TRBJ2-7; d_gene: .; CDR3aa: ASSVGTGSQKY
v_gene: TRBV2; j_gene: TRBJ2-7; d_gene: TRBD1; CDR3aa: ASSEWTGKSYEQY
v_gene: TRBV28; j_gene: TRBJ2-7; d_gene: .; CDR3aa: ASSAGLRYEQY
v_gene: TRBV18; j_gene: TRBJ2-7; d_gene: .; CDR3aa: ASSLRGPGYEQY
v_gene: TRBV27; j_gene: TRBJ2-7; d_gene: .; CDR3aa: ASSPTPSGYEQY
v_gene: TRBV28; j_gene: TRBJ2-7; d_gene: .; CDR3aa: ASSQAGEQY